This section outlines one T cell receptor beta chain sequence together with its context. Antigen: not known. The data belong to a study of cytomegalovirus exposure and HLA in healthy donors. This PCR relied on a set of 60 Vbeta primers and 13 Jbeta primers. In the authors' methods: As a later analysis found, there were 80 million or so unique TCR beta chains, of which roughly 11 million were shared. Only in-frame clones appear in the TCRdb table, and some are missing; sequencing was by immunoSEQ multiplex PCR. The D gene and trimming were derived from the DNA, and the V and J assignments and clone size from that table. The sample includes fewer than 120,000 clones, about 73% of them seen just once. The CDR3 extends over 15 amino acids. CDR1 is SGHVS and CDR2 is FQNEAQ in the germline V gene. Deletions cut 0 bases from V and 1 base from J, with 6 bases between. Study-level findings and limits: Among the CMV-associated chains, a few were confirmed in vitro as specific for CMV antigens. Common viral pathogens seemed to be connected with several of the most significant clusters, according to a later analysis.

This sequence joins TRBV7-8 and TRBJ1-4; no clear D gene. This TCR was recovered from a woman aged 25 to 39 in good health and CMV-seronegative. The sequenced material came from PBMCs. CDR3: CASSLAGGTNEKLFF. In DNA, the CDR3 is TGTGCCAGCAGCTTAGCCGGAGGAACTAATGAAAAACTGTTTTTT.